One sample yielded the 7 T cell receptor beta chains listed below, sequenced in a study of blood T cell repertoires in COVID-19. Profiling relied on immunoSEQ multiplex PCR, and the TCRdb table lists in-frame clones only, not all of them. This sample carries hundreds of thousands of clones, 88% of them seen once, and the ten largest clones take approximately 1.5%. The sequenced sample was PBMCs or T cells enriched from blood (not recorded which). These receptors all come from a woman younger than 30 who had been exposed to COVID-19.

This clone was observed once. This chain joins TRBV5-5 and TRBJ1-2, with TRBD1 matching over 11 bases. CDR1 and CDR2 (germline): SGHKS, YYEKEE (reference sequence). J lost 4 bases, V lost 4 bases, and 9 bases had no gene match. The CDR3 runs to 16 residues. The CDR3 loop is CASSPEGTGGPYGYTF. The DNA of the CDR3 is TGTGCCAGCAGCCCGGAAGGGACAGGGGGGCCCTATGGCTACACCTTC.

The chain couples TRBV24-1 to TRBJ1-3, with 11 bases aligning to TRBD1. CDR1 and CDR2 (germline): KGHDR, SFDVKD. V was pared by 5 bases and J by 0 bases, with 8 bases of the junction left unmatched. This CDR3 region has 18 residues. DNA for the CDR3: TGTGCCACCAGTGGGGGACAGGGGGACTTCAGCTCTGGAAACACCATATATTTT. Translated, it gives CATSGGQGDFSSGNTIYF.

The CDR3 DNA reads as TGTGCCAGTAGTATATGGAGGGGGCGAGAAGATGGCTACACCTTC. Translated, it gives CASSIWRGREDGYTF. The genes are TRBV19 and TRBJ1-2; 7 bases line up with TRBD1. J was trimmed by 6 bases and V by 2 bases; bases with no gene match: 9. The germline V gene has CDR1 LNHDA and CDR2 SQIVND (reference sequence). The CDR3 sequence is 15 residues long.

J is TRBJ1-1 and V is TRBV7-8; the D gene is possibly TRBD1 (6 bases). The V gene lost 5 bases and the J gene lost 1 base, with 14 bases spanning the gap. This CDR3 comprises 15 residues. Germline V gene lookup returns CDR1 SGHVS and CDR2 FQNEAQ. This CDR3 reads CASSLSGHTNTEAFF. The CDR3 nucleotides read TGTGCCAGCAGCCTTTCGGGACACACGAACACTGAAGCTTTCTTT.

V gene TRBV4-1 combines with J gene TRBJ2-1, with unresolved D. V lost 1 base and J 4 bases, leaving 8 bases between the germline ends. Germline CDR1 is MGHRA and CDR2 is YSYEKL. The CDR3 has 14 amino acids. CDR3 sequence (DNA): TGCGCCAGCAGCCAAGGTCTAGAGTACAATGAGCAGTTCTTC. Its protein product is CASSQGLEYNEQFF.

The chain joins TRBV29-1 to TRBJ1-2; 9 bases align to TRBD1. With 4 bases clipped from V and 2 bases from J, the junction kept 2 bases outside the gene matches. The CDR3 has 13 amino acids. Germline CDR1 and CDR2: SQVTM and ANQGSEA. CDR3 residues: CSVGDRANYGYTF. In nucleotides, the CDR3 is TGCAGCGTTGGGGACAGGGCAAACTATGGCTACACCTTC.

The V gene is TRBV5-6, the J gene TRBJ2-1; 9 nucleotides line up with TRBD2. The junction had 4 bases not matched to a gene; V was cut back by 2 bases and J by 4 bases. Germline CDR1 reads SGHDT; CDR2 reads YYEEEE. This CDR3 has 15 residues. CDR3 DNA sequence: TGTGCCAGCAGCTTCAGGCGGGGGGGGTACAATGAGCAGTTCTTC. This gives the protein CASSFRRGGYNEQFF.